This passage covers 16 T cell receptor beta chains from one sample sequenced in a study of cytomegalovirus exposure and HLA in healthy donors. The PCR contained 60 Vbeta and 13 Jbeta primers. Produced via immunoSEQ multiplex PCR; TCRdb's table is partial and in-frame only. Of over 100,000 clones listed, around four fifths are singletons. Material: PBMCs. These receptors were taken from a woman between 40 and 55 years old in good health and CMV-seronegative.

The V call is TRBV6-1, the J call TRBJ1-3; D ambiguous. Trimming removed 4 bases at V and 3 bases at J, with 13 bases between. The CDR3 has 15 amino acids. CDR1 is MNHNS and CDR2 is SASEGT in the germline V gene. The CDR3 loop is CASSGTGVDGNTIYF. The CDR3 region has the DNA TGTGCCAGCAGTGGGACCGGGGTGGATGGAAACACCATATATTTT.

The sample holds a few counts of this clone. The chain links TRBV4-3 to TRBJ2-3; 10 bases are a match to TRBD1. This CDR3 region has 17 residues. V was pared by 0 bases and J by 3 bases, with 6 bases of the junction left unmatched. The germline V gene has CDR1 LGHNA and CDR2 YSLEER. CDR3 nucleotides: TGCGCCAGCAGCCAAGAAGGGGGACAGGGGAGGACAGATACGCAGTATTTT. As protein: CASSQEGGQGRTDTQYF.

The genes are TRBV29-1 and TRBJ2-7, with 7 nucleotides matching TRBD1. CDR3 length: 14 amino acids. J was trimmed by 2 bases and V by 0 bases; bases with no gene match: 4. Germline V CDR1 and CDR2: SQVTM, ANQGSEA. For the CDR3, the DNA is TGCAGCGTTGAAGAACCCGGGACAGCCTACGAGCAGTACTTC. Residues: CSVEEPGTAYEQYF.

The rearrangement uses TRBV28 and TRBJ1-2; D is perhaps TRBD1 (6 bases). The CDR3 spans 17 residues. In germline, CDR1 is MDHEN, CDR2 SYDVKM. Trimming stripped 6 bases from V and 5 bases from J, with 25 bases between. The CDR3 DNA follows: TGTGCCAGCAGCTCTTACGAAGCAGGGGCTGGTAGGTATGGCTACACCTTC. As protein: CASSSYEAGAGRYGYTF.

The chain joins TRBV6-6 to TRBJ2-7, with a tentative D call TRBD1 (6 bases). Germline loops: CDR1 MNHNY, CDR2 SVGAGI (reference sequence). CDR3 size: 13 residues. Trimming took off 6 bases at V and 5 bases at J, with 14 bases between the two ends. This CDR3 reads CASSMDSLHEQYF. DNA for the CDR3: TGTGCCAGCAGCATGGACAGTTTGCACGAGCAGTACTTC.

The V call is TRBV7-2, the J call TRBJ1-5; 10 bases are shared with TRBD1. In germline, CDR1 is SGHTA, CDR2 FQGNSA. The CDR3 totals 15 residues. Trimming took 6 bases from V and 3 from J; bases not matched to a gene: 5. CDR3 sequence (DNA): TGTGCCAGCAGTCGCGACAGGGGGCTCAATCAGCCCCAGCATTTT. This gives the protein CASSRDRGLNQPQHF.

V usage is TRBV6-6 and J usage is TRBJ1-5, with 9 bases fitting TRBD1. This CDR3 has 16 residues. Looked up from germline, CDR1 is MNHNY and CDR2 is SVGAGI (reference sequence). V was clipped by 0 bases and J by 4 bases; unmatched bases: 4. DNA of the CDR3: TGTGCCAGCAGTTACTCAAGGACAGGGGATAATCAGCCCCAGCATTTT. Translation: CASSYSRTGDNQPQHF.

CDR3 DNA: TGTGCCAGCAGCCCCGGACAGACTAATGAAAAACTGTTTTTT. The encoded protein is CASSPGQTNEKLFF. The chain combines TRBV28 with TRBJ1-4, with TRBD1 as a possible D gene (6 bases). The CDR3 is 14 residues long. With 6 bases removed from V and 2 bases from J, the gap between germline ends came to 10 bases. Per germline, CDR1 MDHEN and CDR2 SYDVKM. Full variable domain (outside the CDR3, taken from reference TRBV28 and TRBJ1-4): DVKVTQSSRYLVKRTGEKVFLECVQDMDHENMFWYRQDPGLGLRLIYFSYDVKMKEKGDIPEGYSVSREKKERFSLILESASTNQTSMYLCASSPGQTNEKLFFGSGTQLSVL.

The chain carries TRBV6-5 and TRBJ1-4, with D perhaps TRBD1 (6 bases). Germline V gives CDR1 MNHEY, CDR2 SVGAGI. The length of the CDR3 is 16 residues. Trimming stripped 4 bases from V and 4 bases from J, with 16 bases between. The CDR3 DNA follows: TGTGCCAGCAGTTTCCGCCACAGGGCCATTAATGAAAAACTGTTTTTT. This translates into CASSFRHRAINEKLFF.

This clone was picked up a small number of times. The chain uses TRBV7-3 and TRBJ2-5; 11 bases are a match to TRBD2. Germline assignment: CDR1 SGHTA and CDR2 FQGTGA. Trimming took 5 bases from V and 7 from J; bases not matched to a gene: 9. The CDR3 is made up of 15 amino acids. The CDR3: CASSLNSGGAGTQYF. The CDR3 coding sequence is TGTGCCAGCAGCCTTAATAGCGGGGGGGCGGGGACCCAGTACTTC.

In this sample, this clone turned up a few times. V gene TRBV2 combines with J gene TRBJ2-5; TRBD2 matches 15 bases. The CDR3 runs to 17 residues. V gave up 10 bases and J gave up 3 bases; unmatched junction bases: 12. CDR1 is SNHLY and CDR2 is FYNNEI in the germline V gene. The chain's CDR3 is CANSPGTSGGSEETQYF. For the CDR3, the DNA is TGTGCCAACTCTCCCGGGACTAGCGGGGGGTCTGAAGAGACCCAGTACTTC.

The table lists this clone with a count of one. The chain recombines TRBV2 with TRBJ1-1, with 7 bases lining up with TRBD1. J gave up 0 bases and V 7 bases, and 5 bases lay outside the gene matches. Germline loops: CDR1 SNHLY, CDR2 FYNNEI. The CDR3 length is 14 residues. The CDR3 is CASIRTGLNTEAFF. The DNA of the CDR3 is TGTGCCAGCATCCGGACAGGTTTGAACACTGAAGCTTTCTTT. Full variable domain (rest looked up from reference TRBV2 and TRBJ1-1): EPEVTQTPSHQVTQMGQEVILRCVPISNHLYFYWYRQILGQKVEFLVSFYNNEISEKSEIFDDQFSVERPDGSNFTLKIRSTKLEDSAMYFCASIRTGLNTEAFFGQGTRLTVV.

The chain carries TRBV6-1 and TRBJ2-1, with D possibly matching TRBD1 (7 bases). V dropped 2 bases and J dropped 12 bases, with 20 bases sitting between them. Germline assignment: CDR1 MNHNS and CDR2 SASEGT. There are 15 residues in the CDR3. The CDR3 region is CASSESFAGGRRQFF. The DNA of the CDR3 is TGTGCCAGCAGTGAATCATTTGCAGGGGGGAGGAGGCAGTTCTTC.

This sequence joins TRBV27 and TRBJ1-5; TRBD1 agrees at 11 bases. Germline V gene sequence: CDR1 MNHEY, CDR2 SMNVEV (reference sequence). CDR3 length: 18 residues. J lost 0 bases, V lost 3 bases, and 7 bases had no gene match. Here the CDR3 reads CASSFSGQGVNSNQPQHF. For the CDR3, the DNA is TGTGCCAGCAGTTTTTCGGGACAGGGGGTGAATAGCAATCAGCCCCAGCATTTT.

CDR3 in amino acids: CASSEENRVELFF. The CDR3 DNA is TGTGCCAGCAGTGAAGAGAACAGGGTGGAACTGTTTTTT. The V gene is TRBV6-1, the J gene TRBJ1-4, with D perhaps matching TRBD1 (6 bases). The germline V gene encodes CDR1 MNHNS and CDR2 SASEGT. The CDR3 contains 13 residues. V was clipped by 1 base and J by 12 bases, with 12 bases between them.

V usage is TRBV6-1 and J usage is TRBJ1-3, with TRBD1 matching over 7 bases. This CDR3 is built from 15 residues. Trimming cost V 9 bases and J 0 bases; bases outside gene matches: 8. Germline assignment: CDR1 MNHNS and CDR2 SASEGT. The CDR3, as DNA: TGTGCCAGTAGGGACAGTGGGCTCTCTGGAAACACCATATATTTT. Protein sequence: CASRDSGLSGNTIYF.